This TCR beta chain was found in a study of tumor-infiltrating lymphocytes in primary liver carcinoma. Study in general: In every tissue type, samples returned a similar yield of roughly 3.65 to 7.5 million productive TCRbeta reads.

TCR beta cDNA was reverse-transcribed from about 500 ng of total RNA. The reaction used a constant-region primer and ProtoScript II reverse transcriptase. Slightly modified ARM-PCR, run as three nested multiplex PCR rounds, produced the TCR beta libraries. TRBV1-TRBV30 forward primers paired with a C-beta reverse primer were used in the first two PCR rounds, which ran roughly 11 cycles each. MiXCR, applied by TCRdb to the multiplex PCR reads, yields one record per CDR3 protein. The sample records some 190,000 distinct CDR3 sequences, 85% being singletons. Turning to this clonotype: Antigen: not known.

Germline lookup yields CDR1 MNHEY and CDR2 SVGEGT. The CDR3 spans 18 residues. Trimming shortened V by 2 bases and J by 4 bases, and 24 bases separated the two germline ends. Overall study findings and caveats: Between tumor regions, pairs overlapped more than tumor-adjacent and tumor-blood pairs did. Compared with blood, tumor repertoires held significantly more in their top 250 clones.

From unsorted bulk tissue weighing roughly 17-31 mg, DNA and RNA were co-extracted. The sample was tumor tissue from primary liver carcinoma. The chain links TRBV6-2 or TRBV6-3 to TRBJ2-7; a weak D match, TRBD2 (5 bases). The source of this sequence is a man in his forties with primary liver carcinoma and hepatitis B virus infection. Here the CDR3 DNA reads TGTGCCAGCAGTTACACTACTGACGTTGAGGGATACTGGTACGAGCAGTACTTC. Translation: CASSYTTDVEGYWYEQYF.